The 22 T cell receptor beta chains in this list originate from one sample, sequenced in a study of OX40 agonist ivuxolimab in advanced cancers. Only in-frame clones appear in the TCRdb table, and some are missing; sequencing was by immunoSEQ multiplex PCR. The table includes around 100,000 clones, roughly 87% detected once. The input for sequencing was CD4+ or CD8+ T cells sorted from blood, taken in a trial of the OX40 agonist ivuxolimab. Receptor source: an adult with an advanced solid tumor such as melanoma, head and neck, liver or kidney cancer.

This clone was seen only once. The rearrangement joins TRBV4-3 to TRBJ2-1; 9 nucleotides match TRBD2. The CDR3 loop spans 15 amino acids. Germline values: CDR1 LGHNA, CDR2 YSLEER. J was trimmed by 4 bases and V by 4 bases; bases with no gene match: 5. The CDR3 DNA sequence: TGCGCCAGCAGCCTTCGGACTAGCGTGTACAATGAGCAGTTCTTC. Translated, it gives CASSLRTSVYNEQFF.

CDR3 nucleotides: TGTGCCTGGAGCTCAGGAAGGAAGGCAGGCTACACCTTC. Residues: CAWSSGRKAGYTF. The chain has TRBV30 and TRBJ1-2; D gene unclear. The germline gives CDR1 GTSNPN, CDR2 SVGIG (reference sequence). Deletions cut 3 bases from V and 8 bases from J, with 16 bases between. The CDR3 runs 13 residues.

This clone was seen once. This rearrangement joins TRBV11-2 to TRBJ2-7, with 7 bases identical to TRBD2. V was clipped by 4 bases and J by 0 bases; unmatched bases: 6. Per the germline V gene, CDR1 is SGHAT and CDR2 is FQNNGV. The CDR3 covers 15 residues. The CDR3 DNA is TGTGCCAGCAGCTCACCTAGCGGAAGCTCCTACGAGCAGTACTTC. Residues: CASSSPSGSSYEQYF.

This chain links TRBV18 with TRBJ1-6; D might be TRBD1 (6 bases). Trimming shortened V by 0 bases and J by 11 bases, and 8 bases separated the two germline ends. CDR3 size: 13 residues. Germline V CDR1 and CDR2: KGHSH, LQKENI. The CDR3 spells CASSPPGQTPLHF. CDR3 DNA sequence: TGTGCCAGCTCACCACCGGGACAAACACCCCTCCACTTT.

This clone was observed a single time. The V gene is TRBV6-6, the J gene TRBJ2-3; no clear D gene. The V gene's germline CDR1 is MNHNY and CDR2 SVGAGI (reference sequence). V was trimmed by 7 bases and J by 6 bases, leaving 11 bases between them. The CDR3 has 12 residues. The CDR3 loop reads CASTLQWDTQYF. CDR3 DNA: TGTGCCAGCACTCTCCAGTGGGATACGCAGTATTTT.

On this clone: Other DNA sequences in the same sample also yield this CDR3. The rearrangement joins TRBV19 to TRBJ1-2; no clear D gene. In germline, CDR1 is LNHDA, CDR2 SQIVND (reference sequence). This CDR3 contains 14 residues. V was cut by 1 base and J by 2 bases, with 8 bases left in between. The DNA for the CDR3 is TGTGCCAGTAGTATAGGCAGCGGCAACTATGGCTACACCTTC. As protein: CASSIGSGNYGYTF.

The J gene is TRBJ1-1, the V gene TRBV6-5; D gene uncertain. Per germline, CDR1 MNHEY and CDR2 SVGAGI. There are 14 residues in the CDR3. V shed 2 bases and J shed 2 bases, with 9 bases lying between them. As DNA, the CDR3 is TGTGCCAGCAGTTACGGGCGCAGAAACACTGAAGCTTTCTTT. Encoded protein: CASSYGRRNTEAFF.

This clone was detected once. This CDR3 reads CASTTDTKSYEQYF. The DNA for the CDR3 is TGTGCCAGTACCACGGACACAAAGTCCTACGAGCAGTACTTC. The chain couples TRBV19 to TRBJ2-7, with a possible D match to TRBD1 (5 bases). V dropped 7 bases and J dropped 1 base, with 14 bases sitting between them. The CDR3 runs 14 residues. Per germline, CDR1 LNHDA and CDR2 SQIVND (reference sequence).

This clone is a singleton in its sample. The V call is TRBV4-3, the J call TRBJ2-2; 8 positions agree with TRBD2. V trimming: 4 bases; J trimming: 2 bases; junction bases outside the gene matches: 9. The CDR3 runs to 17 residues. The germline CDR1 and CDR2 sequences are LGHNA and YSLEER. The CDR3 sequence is CASSRHSSGSNTGELFF. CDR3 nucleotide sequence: TGCGCCAGCAGCCGCCATTCTAGCGGGTCTAACACCGGGGAGCTGTTTTTT.

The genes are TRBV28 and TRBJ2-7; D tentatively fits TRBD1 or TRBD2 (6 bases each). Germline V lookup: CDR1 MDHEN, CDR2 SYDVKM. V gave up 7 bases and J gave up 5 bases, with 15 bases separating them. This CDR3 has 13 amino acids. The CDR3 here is CASTGGRIDEQYF. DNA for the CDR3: TGTGCCAGCACCGGGGGCAGAATCGACGAGCAGTACTTC. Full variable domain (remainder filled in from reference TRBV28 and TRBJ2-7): DVKVTQSSRYLVKRTGEKVFLECVQDMDHENMFWYRQDPGLGLRLIYFSYDVKMKEKGDIPEGYSVSREKKERFSLILESASTNQTSMYLCASTGGRIDEQYFGPGTRLTVT.

The CDR3: CASRKSRATNQPQHF. CDR3 nucleotide sequence: TGTGCCAGCAGAAAATCTCGAGCCACCAATCAGCCCCAGCATTTT. This chain uses TRBV6-5 with TRBJ1-5, with D unresolved. CDR1 and CDR2 from the germline V gene are MNHEY and SVGAGI. This CDR3 has 15 residues. Trimming took 6 bases from V and 3 from J, leaving 15 bases between them.

CDR3 protein: CASSLYLDLSSYNEQFF. CDR3 nucleotides: TGTGCCAGCAGTTTATACCTGGACTTGAGCTCCTACAATGAGCAGTTCTTC. The chain joins TRBV28 to TRBJ2-1, with a possible D match to TRBD2 (5 bases). CDR1 and CDR2 from the germline V gene are MDHEN and SYDVKM. CDR3 size: 17 residues. Trimming stripped 1 base from V and 0 bases from J, with 13 bases between.

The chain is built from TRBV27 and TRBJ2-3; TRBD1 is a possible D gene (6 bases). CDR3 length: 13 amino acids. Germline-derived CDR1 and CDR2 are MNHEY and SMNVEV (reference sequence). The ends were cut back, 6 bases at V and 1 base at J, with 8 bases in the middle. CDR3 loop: CASRDSGTDTQYF. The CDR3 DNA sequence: TGTGCCAGCAGGGACAGCGGCACAGATACGCAGTATTTT.

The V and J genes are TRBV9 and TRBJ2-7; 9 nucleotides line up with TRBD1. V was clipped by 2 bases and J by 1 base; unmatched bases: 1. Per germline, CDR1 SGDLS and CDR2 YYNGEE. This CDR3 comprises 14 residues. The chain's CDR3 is CASSVDRGSYEQYF. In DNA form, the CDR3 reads TGTGCCAGCAGCGTGGACAGGGGATCCTACGAGCAGTACTTC.

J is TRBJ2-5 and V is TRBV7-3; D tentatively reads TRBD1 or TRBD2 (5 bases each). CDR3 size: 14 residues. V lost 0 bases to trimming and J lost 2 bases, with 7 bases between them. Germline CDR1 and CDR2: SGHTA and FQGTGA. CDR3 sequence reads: CASSLTGRQETQYF. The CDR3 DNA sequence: TGTGCCAGCAGCTTAACGGGACGGCAAGAGACCCAGTACTTC.

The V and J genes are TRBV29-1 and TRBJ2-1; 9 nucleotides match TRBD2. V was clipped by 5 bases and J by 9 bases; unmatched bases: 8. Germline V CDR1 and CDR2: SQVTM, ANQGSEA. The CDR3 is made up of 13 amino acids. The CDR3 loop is CSVIAGVLFEQFF. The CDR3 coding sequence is TGCAGCGTTATAGCGGGAGTATTATTTGAGCAGTTCTTC.

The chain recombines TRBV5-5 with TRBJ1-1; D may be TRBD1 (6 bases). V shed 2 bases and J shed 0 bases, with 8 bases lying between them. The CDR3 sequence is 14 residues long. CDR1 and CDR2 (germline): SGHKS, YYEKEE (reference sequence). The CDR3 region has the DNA TGTGCCAGCAGCTTAGGGGGGATGAACACTGAAGCTTTCTTT. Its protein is CASSLGGMNTEAFF.

CDR3 nucleotide sequence: TGTGCCAGCAGCTGGACAGTTTATGCTTTCTTT. It is translated as CASSWTVYAFF. The gene calls are TRBV28 and TRBJ1-1; perhaps TRBD1 as D (6 bases). The length of the CDR3 is 11 residues. V was clipped by 6 bases and J by 11 bases, with 13 bases between them. Germline V lookup: CDR1 MDHEN, CDR2 SYDVKM.

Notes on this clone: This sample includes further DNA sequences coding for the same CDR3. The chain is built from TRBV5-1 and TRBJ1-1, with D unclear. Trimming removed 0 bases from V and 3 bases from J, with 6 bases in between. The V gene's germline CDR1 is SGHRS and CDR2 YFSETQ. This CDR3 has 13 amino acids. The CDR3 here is CASSLVSDTEAFF. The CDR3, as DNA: TGCGCCAGCAGCTTGGTGTCTGACACTGAAGCTTTCTTT.

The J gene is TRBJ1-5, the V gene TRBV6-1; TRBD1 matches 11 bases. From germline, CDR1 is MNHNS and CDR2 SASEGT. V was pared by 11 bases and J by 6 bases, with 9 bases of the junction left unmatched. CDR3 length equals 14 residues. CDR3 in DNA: TGTGCCGGGGGACAGGGGGATCTCGGTCAGCCCCAGCATTTT. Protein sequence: CAGGQGDLGQPQHF.

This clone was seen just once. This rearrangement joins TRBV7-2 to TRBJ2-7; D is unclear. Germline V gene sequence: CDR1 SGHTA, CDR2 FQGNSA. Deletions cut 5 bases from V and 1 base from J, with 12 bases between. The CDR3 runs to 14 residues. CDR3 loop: CASSPIEASYEQYF. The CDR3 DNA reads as TGTGCCAGCAGCCCCATAGAGGCTTCCTACGAGCAGTACTTC.

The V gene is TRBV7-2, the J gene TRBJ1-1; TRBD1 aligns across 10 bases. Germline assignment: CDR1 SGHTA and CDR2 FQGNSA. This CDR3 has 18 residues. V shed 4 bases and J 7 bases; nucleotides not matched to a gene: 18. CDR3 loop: CASSSPLRVTGGVGEAFF. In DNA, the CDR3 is TGTGCCAGCAGCTCTCCCCTGAGGGTGACAGGGGGCGTGGGTGAAGCTTTCTTT.